This passage covers 20 T cell receptor beta chains from one sample sequenced in a study of blood T cell repertoires in COVID-19. This table comes from immunoSEQ multiplex PCR, and its TCRdb copy is limited to in-frame clones, with some not included. The repertoire includes about 310,000 clones, roughly 91% of them detected once, and 1% sits in the top ten. Sequenced: peripheral blood. All receptors come from a man aged 45 to 65 with active or convalescent COVID-19.

This clone was recorded a few times. The chain uses TRBV5-4 and TRBJ2-2, with 7 nucleotides matching TRBD1. Trimming took 9 bases from V and 5 from J; bases not matched to a gene: 7. The germline V gene has CDR1 SGHNT and CDR2 YYREEE (reference sequence). This CDR3 has 13 amino acids. The CDR3 DNA reads TGTGCCACTTCGGACAGGCGTACCGGGGAGCTGTTTTTT. This codes for CATSDRRTGELFF. Full variable domain (outside the CDR3, taken from reference TRBV5-4 and TRBJ2-2): ETGVTQSPTHLIKTRGQQVTLRCSSQSGHNTVSWYQQALGQGPQFIFQYYREEENGRGNFPPRFSGLQFPNYSSELNVNALELDDSALYLCATSDRRTGELFFGEGSRLTVL.

The gene calls are TRBV6-5 and TRBJ1-4, with 10 bases fitting TRBD1. In germline, CDR1 is MNHEY, CDR2 SVGAGI. The trim removed 6 bases at V and 4 bases at J, leaving 5 bases unmatched. This CDR3 contains 15 residues. The chain's CDR3 is CASSPGTGVNEKLFF. CDR3 nucleotides: TGTGCCAGCAGCCCCGGGACAGGGGTTAATGAAAAACTGTTTTTT.

The chain joins TRBV5-6 to TRBJ1-1, with 8 bases aligning to TRBD1. This CDR3 comprises 13 residues. Germline V gene lookup returns CDR1 SGHDT and CDR2 YYEEEE. V was pared by 3 bases and J by 4 bases, with 2 bases of the junction left unmatched. The CDR3 sequence is CASSYGQGTEAFF. CDR3 coding DNA: TGTGCCAGCAGCTACGGACAGGGCACTGAAGCTTTCTTT.

The chain carries TRBV15 and TRBJ2-3; 12 positions agree with TRBD2. V was clipped by 1 base and J by 4 bases; unmatched bases: 9. The CDR3 contains 18 residues. The germline V gene has CDR1 LNHNV and CDR2 YYDKDF (reference sequence). The CDR3: CATSRVRTSGKWADTQYF. DNA for the CDR3: TGTGCCACCAGCAGAGTCCGGACTAGCGGGAAGTGGGCAGATACGCAGTATTTT.

The chain has TRBV30 and TRBJ1-4, with 9 nucleotides matching TRBD1. This CDR3 region has 15 residues. V was pared by 2 bases and J by 8 bases, with 9 bases of the junction left unmatched. Germline CDR1 and CDR2: GTSNPN and SVGIG (reference sequence). CDR3 amino acids: CAWSRGQGILEKLFF. CDR3 DNA sequence: TGTGCCTGGAGTCGAGGACAGGGGATCTTAGAAAAACTGTTTTTT.

In nucleotides, the CDR3 is TGTGCCACCAGTGACCGAGGACAGGGCTACGAGCAGTACTTC. Translated: CATSDRGQGYEQYF. The gene calls are TRBV24-1 and TRBJ2-7; the match to TRBD1 covers 8 bases. Trimming took 4 bases from V and 3 from J; bases not matched to a gene: 4. This CDR3 has 14 residues. Looked up from germline, CDR1 is KGHDR and CDR2 is SFDVKD.

The V and J genes are TRBV7-8 and TRBJ1-2, with 7 bases aligning to TRBD1. Germline values: CDR1 SGHVS, CDR2 FQNEAQ. There are 13 residues in the CDR3. V trimming: 5 bases; J trimming: 4 bases; junction bases outside the gene matches: 4. The CDR3 loop reads CASSVYRGYGYTF. The CDR3 bases are TGTGCCAGCAGCGTTTACAGGGGCTATGGCTACACCTTC.

This chain joins TRBV30 and TRBJ2-1; tentatively, D is TRBD1 (7 bases). Deletions cut 1 base from V and 5 bases from J, with 21 bases between. This CDR3 spans 17 amino acids. Germline V gives CDR1 GTSNPN, CDR2 SVGIG (reference sequence). The CDR3 DNA follows: TGTGCCTGGAGTGAATTATTGGGCAGGGGGGACCACAATGAGCAGTTCTTC. Its protein is CAWSELLGRGDHNEQFF.

This chain uses TRBV27 with TRBJ2-2; the D is unclear. There are 15 residues in the CDR3. Trimming shortened V by 6 bases and J by 1 base, and 12 bases separated the two germline ends. The germline V gene has CDR1 MNHEY and CDR2 SMNVEV (reference sequence). The CDR3: CASRTRWQNTGELFF. The CDR3 DNA reads TGTGCCAGCAGGACTCGTTGGCAGAACACCGGGGAGCTGTTTTTT.

The CDR3: CASCRTSGNQETQYF. DNA of the CDR3: TGTGCCAGCTGCCGGACTAGCGGGAACCAAGAGACCCAGTACTTC. The V gene is TRBV2, the J gene TRBJ2-5, with 12 bases identical to TRBD2. V was pared by 8 bases and J by 0 bases, with 4 bases of the junction left unmatched. The CDR3 sequence is 15 residues long. CDR1 and CDR2 from the germline V gene are SNHLY and FYNNEI.

The rearrangement links TRBV4-2 to TRBJ2-3; 8 positions match TRBD2. The CDR3 extends over 19 amino acids. J gave up 3 bases and V 0 bases, and 14 bases lay outside the gene matches. Germline CDR1 is LGHNA and CDR2 is YNFKEQ. Here the CDR3 reads CASSQDQIVSGTRTDTQYF. The CDR3 nucleotides are TGTGCCAGCAGCCAAGATCAAATTGTAAGCGGGACTAGAACAGATACGCAGTATTTT.

The rearrangement links TRBV10-3 to TRBJ1-2, with 7 nucleotides matching TRBD1. V was pared by 6 bases and J by 2 bases, with 6 bases of the junction left unmatched. The germline V gene encodes CDR1 ENHRY and CDR2 SYGVKD. This CDR3 contains 14 residues. This CDR3 is CAISPTGNNYGYTF. The CDR3 nucleotides read TGTGCCATCAGCCCGACAGGGAACAACTATGGCTACACCTTC.

V gene TRBV5-1 combines with J gene TRBJ2-1, with 8 bases aligning to TRBD2. Germline CDR1 is SGHRS and CDR2 is YFSETQ. V shed 3 bases, J shed 6 bases, and the junction held 14 bases outside the gene matches. The CDR3 contains 17 residues. The CDR3 here is CASSSGGGLEELNEQFF. CDR3 DNA: TGCGCCAGCAGCTCGGGAGGGGGACTAGAGGAGCTCAATGAGCAGTTCTTC.

This clone was counted once. The chain uses TRBV7-9 and TRBJ1-5, with D maybe TRBD1 (5 bases). Looked up from germline, CDR1 is SEHNR and CDR2 is FQNEAQ (reference sequence). The V gene lost 5 bases and the J gene lost 5 bases, with 16 bases spanning the gap. The CDR3 is 15 residues long. The CDR3 DNA follows: TGTGCCAGCAGCCCCCGTGGAGGGGTAGATCAGCCCCAGCATTTT. Its translation: CASSPRGGVDQPQHF.

J is TRBJ2-1 and V is TRBV6-4; 7 positions match TRBD1. The CDR3 has 14 residues. V lost 5 bases, J lost 5 bases, and 6 bases stayed unmatched. The germline V gene encodes CDR1 MRHNA and CDR2 SNTAGT. CDR3 DNA sequence: TGTGCCAGCAGTCTTGGGACAGAGAACAATGAGCAGTTCTTC. Protein product: CASSLGTENNEQFF.

The DNA of the CDR3 is TGTGCCAGCAGCCAAGAGTCAGACAAAATCCACTTT. Its protein is CASSQESDKIHF. The V gene is TRBV3-1 (or the pseudogene TRBV3-2), the J gene TRBJ1-6; no clear D. Trimming stripped 0 bases from V and 17 bases from J, with 11 bases between. Germline CDR1 LGHDT, CDR2 YNNKEL (reference sequence). The CDR3 has 12 amino acids.

The rearrangement joins TRBV5-4 to TRBJ2-1; TRBD2 matches at 10 bases. V was clipped by 0 bases and J by 1 base; unmatched bases: 1. The CDR3 totals 16 residues. CDR1 is SGHNT, CDR2 YYREEE, per germline (reference sequence). The CDR3 reads CASSLGSGGSYNEQFF. The CDR3 bases are TGTGCCAGCAGCTTGGGTAGCGGGGGGTCCTACAATGAGCAGTTCTTC.

The V gene is TRBV9, the J gene TRBJ2-3; TRBD2 matches 10 bases. The germline gives CDR1 SGDLS, CDR2 YYNGEE. The CDR3 extends over 16 amino acids. Trimming cost V 4 bases and J 2 bases; bases outside gene matches: 7. CDR3 loop: CASSISGGAPTDTQYF. The CDR3 DNA is TGTGCCAGCAGCATCAGCGGGGGGGCCCCCACAGATACGCAGTATTTT. Together with reference TRBV9 and TRBJ2-3, the CDR3 gives the full variable domain: DSGVTQTPKHLITATGQRVTLRCSPRSGDLSVYWYQQSLDQGLQFLIQYYNGEERAKGNILERFSAQQFPDLHSELNLSSLELGDSALYFCASSISGGAPTDTQYFGPGTRLTVL.

This clone was seen once. The rearrangement links TRBV6-2 or TRBV6-3 to TRBJ1-1; D gene uncertain. Germline loops: CDR1 MNHEY, CDR2 SVGEGT. The CDR3 is 12 amino acids. The V end lost 5 bases, the J end lost 0 bases, and 4 bases lay between the germline ends. The CDR3 loop is CASSPLNTEAFF. In DNA form, the CDR3 reads TGTGCCAGCAGTCCCTTGAACACTGAAGCTTTCTTT.

J is TRBJ1-4 and V is TRBV21-1; no DNA check was done on the table's D call, TRBD1. TRBV21-1 is a known pseudogene. The CDR3 contains 16 residues. CDR3 amino acids: CASSRYLDSANEKLFF. CDR3 DNA sequence: TGTGCCAGCAGCAGATACCTTGACAGTGCTAATGAAAAACTGTTTTTT.